This entry describes one T cell receptor beta chain. Its antigen remains unidentified. This specimen belongs to a study of Ad26.COV2.S vaccination and SARS-CoV-2 variants. Study overall: Once, or twice with 56 days between doses, Ad26.COV2.S was given intramuscularly. Overall study findings and caveats: Vaccine and placebo groups showed comparable non-spike TCR breadth. Spike-specific TCR breadth in vaccine recipients exceeded that seen in placebo recipients. Possibly, TCR breadth and depth analyses underestimated total T cell responses.

TCRdb's table, derived via immunoSEQ multiplex PCR, lists solely in-frame clones and lacks some. The sample lists about 480,000 clones; around 88% were seen once. CDR1 is DFQATT, CDR2 SNEGSKA, per germline (reference sequence). Unmatched junction bases numbered 12, after V lost 3 bases and J lost 9 bases. This CDR3 is built from 15 residues. Sample treatment: 15 to 20 received Ad26.COV2.S at low or high dose, single or two shots; about 5 received placebo; per-sample allocation not given. Sampling was performed 63 days after the first vaccine or placebo injection. The specimen was peripheral blood, collected in a trial of Ad26.COV2.S vaccine versus placebo. This receptor was identified in a person aged 18-60 years who received the Ad26.COV2.S COVID-19 vaccine or a placebo. This chain uses TRBV20-1 with TRBJ2-1; 9 positions agree with TRBD2. Written as DNA, the CDR3 is TGCAGTGCTAGTCTACTTGGCGGGAGGGGAGGTGAGCAGTTCTTC. Translation gives CSASLLGGRGGEQFF.